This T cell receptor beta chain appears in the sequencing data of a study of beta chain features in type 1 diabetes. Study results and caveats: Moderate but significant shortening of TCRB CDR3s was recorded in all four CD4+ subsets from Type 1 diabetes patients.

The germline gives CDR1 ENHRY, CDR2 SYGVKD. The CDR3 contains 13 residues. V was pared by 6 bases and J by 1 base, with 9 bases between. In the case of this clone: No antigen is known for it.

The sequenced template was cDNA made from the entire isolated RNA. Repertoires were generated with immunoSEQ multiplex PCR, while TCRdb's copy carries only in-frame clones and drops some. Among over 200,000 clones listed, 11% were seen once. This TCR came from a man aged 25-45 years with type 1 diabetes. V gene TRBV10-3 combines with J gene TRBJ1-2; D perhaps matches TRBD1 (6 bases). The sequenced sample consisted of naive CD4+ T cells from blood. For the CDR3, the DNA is TGTGCCATCAGCGGACAGATTAACTATGGCTACACCTTC. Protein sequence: CAISGQINYGYTF.